Each of the 3 T cell receptor beta chains below was sequenced from the same sample in a study of T cells after yellow fever vaccination. A single record per CDR3 protein comes from TCRdb applying MiXCR to the 5' RACE reads. Among hundreds of thousands of distinct CDR3 sequences listed, approximately 13% were seen once. The starting material was PBMCs, obtained on the day of the yellow fever booster vaccination. All receptors come from a man aged 30 to 39 who received the YFV17D yellow fever vaccine.

This clonotype came up a few times. The junction does not match germline at one end; this may be a read error. The gene calls are TRBV24-1 and TRBJ2-4; either TRBD1 or TRBD2 may fit D (5 bases each). CDR1 and CDR2 from the germline V gene are KGHDR and SFDVKD. This CDR3 has 10 residues. CDR3 nucleotides: TGTGCCACCAGTGATTTTGGGACCCCCTTC. Encoded protein: CATSDFGTPF.

Remarks on this clonotype: A read error may account for a junction end that differs from germline. This chain connects TRBV20-1 to TRBJ1-1; D gene unclear. CDR1 is DFQATT, CDR2 SNEGSKA, per germline (reference sequence). CDR3 length: 16 amino acids. The CDR3 coding sequence is TGCTGTGCTAGAGATGGAGAGGGCATCATGAACACTGAAGCTTTCTTT. Its protein product is CCARDGEGIMNTEAFF.

The chain is built from TRBV6-4 and TRBJ2-1; TRBD1 or TRBD2 may be the D gene (5 bases each). Trimming cost V 5 bases and J 8 bases, with 13 bases left between them. CDR1 and CDR2 (germline): MRHNA, SNTAGT. The CDR3 sequence is 13 residues long. CDR3 nucleotide sequence: TGTGCCAGCAGTAAGTGGGGGACCGATGAGCAGTTCTTC. Translation: CASSKWGTDEQFF.